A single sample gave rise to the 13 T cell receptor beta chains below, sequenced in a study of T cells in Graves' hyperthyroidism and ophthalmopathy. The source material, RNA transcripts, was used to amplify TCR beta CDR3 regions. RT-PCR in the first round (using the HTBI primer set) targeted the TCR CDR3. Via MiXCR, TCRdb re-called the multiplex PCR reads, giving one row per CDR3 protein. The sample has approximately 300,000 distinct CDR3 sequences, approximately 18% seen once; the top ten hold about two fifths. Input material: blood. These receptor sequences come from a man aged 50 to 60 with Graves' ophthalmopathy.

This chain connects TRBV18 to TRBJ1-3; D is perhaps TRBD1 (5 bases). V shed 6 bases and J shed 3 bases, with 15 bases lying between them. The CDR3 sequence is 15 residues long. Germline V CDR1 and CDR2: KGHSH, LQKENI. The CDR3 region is CASSLGTDHGNTIYF. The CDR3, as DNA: TGTGCCAGCTCCCTCGGGACGGACCATGGAAACACCATATATTTT.

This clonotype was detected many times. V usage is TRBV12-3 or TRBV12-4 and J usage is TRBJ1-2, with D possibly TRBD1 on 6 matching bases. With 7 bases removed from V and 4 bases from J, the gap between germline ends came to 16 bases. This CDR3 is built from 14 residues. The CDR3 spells CASIFGGRGYGYTF. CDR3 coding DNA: TGTGCCAGCATTTTTGGGGGCAGGGGCTATGGCTACACCTTC.

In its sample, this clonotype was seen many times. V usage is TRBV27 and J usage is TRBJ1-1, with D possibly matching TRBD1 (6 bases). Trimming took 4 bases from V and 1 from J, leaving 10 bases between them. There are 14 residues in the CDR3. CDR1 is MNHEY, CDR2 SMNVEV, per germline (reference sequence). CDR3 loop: CASSWVGGNTEAFF. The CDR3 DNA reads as TGTGCCAGCAGTTGGGTAGGGGGGAACACTGAAGCTTTCTTT.

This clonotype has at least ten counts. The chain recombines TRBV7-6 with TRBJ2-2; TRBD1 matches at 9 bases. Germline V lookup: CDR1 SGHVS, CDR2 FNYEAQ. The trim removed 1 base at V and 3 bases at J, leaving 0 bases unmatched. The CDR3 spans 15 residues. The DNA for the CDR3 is TGTGCCAGCAGCTTAGGGACAGGGGACACCGGGGAGCTGTTTTTT. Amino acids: CASSLGTGDTGELFF.

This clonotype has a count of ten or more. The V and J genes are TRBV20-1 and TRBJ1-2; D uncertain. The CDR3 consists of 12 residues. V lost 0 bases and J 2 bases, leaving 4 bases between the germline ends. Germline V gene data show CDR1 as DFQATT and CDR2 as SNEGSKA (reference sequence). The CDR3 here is CSARDGNYGYTF. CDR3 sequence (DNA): TGCAGTGCTAGAGACGGGAACTATGGCTACACCTTC.

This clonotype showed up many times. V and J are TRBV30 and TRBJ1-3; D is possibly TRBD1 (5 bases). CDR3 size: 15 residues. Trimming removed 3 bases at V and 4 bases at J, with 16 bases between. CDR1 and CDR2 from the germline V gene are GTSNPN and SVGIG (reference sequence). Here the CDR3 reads CAWRGPGAPGNTIYF. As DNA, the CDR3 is TGTGCCTGGAGGGGGCCTGGAGCTCCGGGAAACACCATATATTTT.

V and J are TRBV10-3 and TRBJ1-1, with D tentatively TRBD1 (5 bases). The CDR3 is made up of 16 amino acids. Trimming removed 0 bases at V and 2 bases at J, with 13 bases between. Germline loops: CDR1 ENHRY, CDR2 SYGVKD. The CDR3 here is CAISESPRGSNTEAFF. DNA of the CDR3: TGTGCCATCAGTGAGTCCCCTAGGGGCTCTAACACTGAAGCTTTCTTT.

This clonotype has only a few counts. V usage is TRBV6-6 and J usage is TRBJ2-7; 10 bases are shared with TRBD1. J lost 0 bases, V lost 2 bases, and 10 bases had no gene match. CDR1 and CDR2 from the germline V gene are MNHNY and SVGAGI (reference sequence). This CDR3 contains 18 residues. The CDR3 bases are TGTGCCAGCAGTTACGGGGGGGGGACAGGGGAAGGCTCCTACGAGCAGTACTTC. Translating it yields CASSYGGGTGEGSYEQYF.

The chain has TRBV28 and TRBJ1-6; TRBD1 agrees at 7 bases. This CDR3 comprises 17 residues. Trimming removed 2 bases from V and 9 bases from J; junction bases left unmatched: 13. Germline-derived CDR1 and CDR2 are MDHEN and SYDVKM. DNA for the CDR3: TGTGCCAGCAGTTTACTGACGACGGGACAGAGACTTTCACCCCTCCACTTT. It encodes CASSLLTTGQRLSPLHF.

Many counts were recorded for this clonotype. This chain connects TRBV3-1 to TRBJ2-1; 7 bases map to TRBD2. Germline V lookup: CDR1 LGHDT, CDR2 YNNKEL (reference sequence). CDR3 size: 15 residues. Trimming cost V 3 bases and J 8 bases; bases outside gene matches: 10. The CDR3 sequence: CASSQGRTSFDEQFF. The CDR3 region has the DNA TGTGCCAGCAGCCAGGGGCGGACTAGTTTTGATGAGCAGTTCTTC.

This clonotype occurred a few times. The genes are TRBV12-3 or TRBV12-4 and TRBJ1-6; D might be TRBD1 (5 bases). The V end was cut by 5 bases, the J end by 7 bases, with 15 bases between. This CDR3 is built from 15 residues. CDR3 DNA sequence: TGTGCCAGCAGTCCCTTTTGGGGGAGGAATTCACCCCTCCACTTT. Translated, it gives CASSPFWGRNSPLHF.

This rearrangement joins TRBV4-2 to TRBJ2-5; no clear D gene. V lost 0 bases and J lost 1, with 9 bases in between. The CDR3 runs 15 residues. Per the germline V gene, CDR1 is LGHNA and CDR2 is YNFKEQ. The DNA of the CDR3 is TGTGCCAGCAGCCAAGAGCCGGCGGCCCAAGAGACCCAGTACTTC. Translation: CASSQEPAAQETQYF.

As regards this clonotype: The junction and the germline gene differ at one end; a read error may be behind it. CDR3 sequence (DNA): TGTGCTAGCAGCTCATCGGACAGGGGGGGCAATCAGCCCCAGCATTTT. It yields the protein CASSSSDRGGNQPQHF. The chain combines TRBV7-7 with TRBJ1-5; 10 nucleotides align to TRBD1. Germline CDR1 reads SSHAT; CDR2 reads FNYEAQ (reference sequence). This CDR3 contains 16 residues.